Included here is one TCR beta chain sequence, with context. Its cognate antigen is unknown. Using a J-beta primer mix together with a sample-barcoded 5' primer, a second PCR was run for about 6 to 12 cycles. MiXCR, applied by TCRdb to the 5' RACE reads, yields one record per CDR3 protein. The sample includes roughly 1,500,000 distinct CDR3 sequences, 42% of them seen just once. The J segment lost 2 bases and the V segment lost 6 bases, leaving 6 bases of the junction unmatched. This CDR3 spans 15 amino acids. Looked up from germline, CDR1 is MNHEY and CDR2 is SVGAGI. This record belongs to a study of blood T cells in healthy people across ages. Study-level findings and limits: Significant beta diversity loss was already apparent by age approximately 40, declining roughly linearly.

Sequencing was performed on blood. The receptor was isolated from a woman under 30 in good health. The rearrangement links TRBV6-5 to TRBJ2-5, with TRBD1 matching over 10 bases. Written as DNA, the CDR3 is TGTGCCAGCAGCCATGACAGGGGGCGGCAAGAGACCCAGTACTTC. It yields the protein CASSHDRGRQETQYF.